The T cell receptor (beta chain) described here comes from a study of blood T cell repertoires in COVID-19 (dated by TCRdb to 2020 to 2022). For the wider study: Collaborator samples came from the United States, Italy and Spain and covered acute and convalescent phases of COVID-19. The material from the prospective study consisted of cDNA or gDNA derived from T cells, B-cell-depleted T cells, or PBMCs. Deeply sampled blood TCRbeta repertoires from subjects exposed to, actively infected with, or recovered from COVID-19 were included in the dataset. The repertoires were made available in a free public database intended to serve as a resource for research on the immune response to SARS-CoV-2. The samples were drawn from two sources: the first 160 participants of the ongoing ImmuneRACE study, and fewer than 1,500 subjects contributed by 6 global collaborators. HLA class I and class II types, where available, came from metadata supplied by the sample provider rather than from assay-based typing. Nearly every sample came with metadata listing a de-identified subject ID, COVID-19 status, age in years and sex.

The immunoSEQ Assay, a bias-controlled multiplex PCR, was used to amplify TCRbeta CDR3 regions from genomic DNA. As for the original processing: Nucleated cell counts per sample were estimated from amplification of reference gene primers within the assay. To quantify the absolute abundance of each unique TCRbeta CDR3 rearrangement, sequence reads were collapsed and filtered. For each sample, productive Simpson clonality was calculated as the square root of Simpson's diversity index across productive rearrangements. Held by TCRdb, this immuneACCESS table contains in-frame sequences only and omits some clones. Under half of the omission traces to an unresolved V gene where checked; the cause of the rest is unknown. The D gene and trimming were derived from the DNA, and the V and J assignments and clone size from that table. This sample lists around 26,000 clones; about 81% were detected once. The top ten hold 2% to 2.5% of the sample.

Turning to this clone: This clone's antigen is unknown. There are no base qualities to consult, and no much larger clone falls within one base.

The paper's findings and limits, for the study overall: Clinical and demographic metadata were provided uncurated, with the amount varying by source and participant.

One collaborating source in Seattle enrolled patients during active infection and followed them longitudinally through the course of disease. The collaborating institutions used their own protocols to collect whole blood in K2EDTA tubes. For TCRbeta analysis, collaborator samples were shipped as frozen whole blood, as isolated PBMCs, or as DNA extracted from either sample type. The receptor was isolated from a woman in her sixties or seventies with COVID-19, enrolled during active disease. Specimen: peripheral blood.

The CDR3 protein: CASSSRDYPNEQFF. The bases are TGTGCCAGCAGTTCGAGGGACTATCCCAATGAGCAGTTCTTC. This chain joins TRBV6-2 or TRBV6-3 to TRBJ2-1, and TRBD2 aligns with 7 junction nucleotides. V trim: 4 bases; J trim: 6 bases; unmatched bases: 6. Sequences MNHEY (CDR1) and SVGEGT (CDR2) are obtained from the germline V gene. The CDR3 spans 14 residues, from the cysteine through the phenylalanine. The DNA shown is the 42-base CDR3, in frame from base 1.